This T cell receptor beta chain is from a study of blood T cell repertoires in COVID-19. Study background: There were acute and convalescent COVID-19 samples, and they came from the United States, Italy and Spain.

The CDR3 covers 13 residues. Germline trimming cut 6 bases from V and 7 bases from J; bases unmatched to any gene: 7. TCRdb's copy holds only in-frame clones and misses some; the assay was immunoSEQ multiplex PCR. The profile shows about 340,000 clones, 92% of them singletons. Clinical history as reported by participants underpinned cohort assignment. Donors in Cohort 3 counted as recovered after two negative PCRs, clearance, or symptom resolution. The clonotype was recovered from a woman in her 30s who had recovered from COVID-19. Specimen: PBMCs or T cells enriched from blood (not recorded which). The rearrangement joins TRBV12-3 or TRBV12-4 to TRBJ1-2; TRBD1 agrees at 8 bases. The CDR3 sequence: CASSRPGGRGYTF. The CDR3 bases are TGTGCCAGCAGCCGGCCAGGGGGCCGTGGCTACACCTTC.